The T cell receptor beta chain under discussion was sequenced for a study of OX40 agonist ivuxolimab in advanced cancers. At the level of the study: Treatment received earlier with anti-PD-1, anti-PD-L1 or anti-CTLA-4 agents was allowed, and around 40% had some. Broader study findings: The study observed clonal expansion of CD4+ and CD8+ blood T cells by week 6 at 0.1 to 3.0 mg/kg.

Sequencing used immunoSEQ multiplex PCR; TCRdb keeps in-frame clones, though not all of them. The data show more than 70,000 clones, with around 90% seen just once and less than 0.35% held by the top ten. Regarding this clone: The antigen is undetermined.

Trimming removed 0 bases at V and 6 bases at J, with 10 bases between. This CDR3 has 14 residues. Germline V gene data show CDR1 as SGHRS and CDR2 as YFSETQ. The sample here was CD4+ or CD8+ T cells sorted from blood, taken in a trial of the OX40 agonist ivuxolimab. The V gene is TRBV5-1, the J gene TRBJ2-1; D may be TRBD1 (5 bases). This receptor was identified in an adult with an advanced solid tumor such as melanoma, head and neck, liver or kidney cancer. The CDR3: CASSLAAGPNEQFF. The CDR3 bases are TGCGCCAGCAGCTTGGCAGCAGGGCCCAATGAGCAGTTCTTC.